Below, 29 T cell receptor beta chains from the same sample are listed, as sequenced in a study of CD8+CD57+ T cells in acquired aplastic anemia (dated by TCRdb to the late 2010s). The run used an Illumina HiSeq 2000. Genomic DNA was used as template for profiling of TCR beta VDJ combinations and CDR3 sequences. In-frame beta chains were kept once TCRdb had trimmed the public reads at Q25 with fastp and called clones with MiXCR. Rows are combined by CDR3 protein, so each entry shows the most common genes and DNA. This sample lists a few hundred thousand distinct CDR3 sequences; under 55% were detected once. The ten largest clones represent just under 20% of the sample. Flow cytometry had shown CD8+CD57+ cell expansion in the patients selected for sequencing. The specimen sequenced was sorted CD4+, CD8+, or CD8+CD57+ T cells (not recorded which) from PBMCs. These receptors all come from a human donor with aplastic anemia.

The DNA for the CDR3 is TGTGCCAGCTCCCCCCCAGGCGAGGAGCCTAATGAAAAACTGTTTTTT. This gives the protein CASSPPGEEPNEKLFF. This chain links TRBV18 with TRBJ1-4; no clear D. Germline CDR1 and CDR2: KGHSH and LQKENI. The length of the CDR3 is 16 residues. Trimming took 6 bases from V and 3 from J, leaving 17 bases between them.

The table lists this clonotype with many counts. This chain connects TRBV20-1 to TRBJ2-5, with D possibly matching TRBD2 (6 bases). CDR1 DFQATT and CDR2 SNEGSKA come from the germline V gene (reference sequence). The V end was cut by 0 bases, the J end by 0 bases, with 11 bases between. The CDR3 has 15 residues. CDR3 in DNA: TGCAGTGCTAGAGATTGGCGGGGAAACCAAGAGACCCAGTACTTC. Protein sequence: CSARDWRGNQETQYF.

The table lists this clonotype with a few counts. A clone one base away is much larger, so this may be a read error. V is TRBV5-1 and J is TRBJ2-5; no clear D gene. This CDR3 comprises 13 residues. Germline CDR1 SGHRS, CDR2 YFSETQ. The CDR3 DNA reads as TGCGCCAGCAGCTTGAACGGTCAAGGGACCCAGTACTTC. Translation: CASSLNGQGTQYF.

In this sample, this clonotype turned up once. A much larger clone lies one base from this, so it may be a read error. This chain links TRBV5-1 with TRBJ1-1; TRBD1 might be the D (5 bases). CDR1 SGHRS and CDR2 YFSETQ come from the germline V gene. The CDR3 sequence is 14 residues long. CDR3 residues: CVSSLVGDDSEAFF. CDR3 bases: TGCGTCAGCAGCTTGGTAGGGGATGATAGCGAAGCTTTCTTT.

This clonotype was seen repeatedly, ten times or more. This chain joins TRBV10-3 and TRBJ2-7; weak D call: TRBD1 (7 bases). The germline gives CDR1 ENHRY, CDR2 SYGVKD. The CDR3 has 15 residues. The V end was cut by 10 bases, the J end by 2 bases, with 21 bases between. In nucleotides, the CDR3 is TGTGCCACCAAGGGGGGAGGACAGGTTACCTACGAGCAGTACTTC. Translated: CATKGGGQVTYEQYF.

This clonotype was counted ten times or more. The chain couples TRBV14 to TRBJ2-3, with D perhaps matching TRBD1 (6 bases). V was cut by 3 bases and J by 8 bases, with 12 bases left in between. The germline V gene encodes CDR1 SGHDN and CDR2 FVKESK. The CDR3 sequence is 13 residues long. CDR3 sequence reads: CASSQVSQGTQYF. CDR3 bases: TGTGCCAGCAGCCAGGTATCACAGGGTACGCAGTATTTT. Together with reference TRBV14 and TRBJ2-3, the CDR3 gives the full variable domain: EAGVTQFPSHSVIEKGQTVTLRCDPISGHDNLYWYRRVMGKEIKFLLHFVKESKQDESGMPNNRFLAERTGGTYSTLKVQPAELEDSGVYFCASSQVSQGTQYFGPGTRLTVL.

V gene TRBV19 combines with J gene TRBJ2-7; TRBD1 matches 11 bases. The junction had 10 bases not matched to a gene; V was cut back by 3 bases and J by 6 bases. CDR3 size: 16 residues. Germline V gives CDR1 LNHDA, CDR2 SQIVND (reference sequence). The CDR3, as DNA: TGTGCCAGTAGTATTTTACCGGGACAGGGGGGCGTCGAGCAGTACTTC. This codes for CASSILPGQGGVEQYF. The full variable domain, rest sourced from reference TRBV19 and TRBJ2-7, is DGGITQSPKYLFRKEGQNVTLSCEQNLNHDAMYWYRQDPGQGLRLIYYSQIVNDFQKGDIAEGYSVSREKKESFPLTVTSAQKNPTAFYLCASSILPGQGGVEQYFGPGTRLTVT.

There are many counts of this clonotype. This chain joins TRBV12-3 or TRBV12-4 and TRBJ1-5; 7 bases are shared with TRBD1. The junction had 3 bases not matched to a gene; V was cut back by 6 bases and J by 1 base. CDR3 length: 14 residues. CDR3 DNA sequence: TGTGCCAGCAGGACAGGGTCGAGCAATCAGCCCCAGCATTTT. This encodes CASRTGSSNQPQHF.

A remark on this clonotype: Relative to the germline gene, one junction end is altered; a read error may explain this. CDR3 in amino acids: CASSGLAGGFISTDTQYF. For the CDR3, the DNA is TGCGCCAGCAGTGGTCTAGCGGGGGGCTTTATTAGCACAGATACGCAGTATTTT. This chain links TRBV2 with TRBJ2-3, with 11 positions matching TRBD2. Germline CDR1 SNHLY, CDR2 FYNNEI. This CDR3 is built from 18 residues.

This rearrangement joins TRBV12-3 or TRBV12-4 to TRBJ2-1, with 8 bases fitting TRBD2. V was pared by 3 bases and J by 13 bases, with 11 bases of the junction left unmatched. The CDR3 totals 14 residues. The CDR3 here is CASSFGGTGGRQFF. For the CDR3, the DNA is TGTGCCAGCAGTTTTGGGGGTACGGGGGGGCGACAGTTCTTC.

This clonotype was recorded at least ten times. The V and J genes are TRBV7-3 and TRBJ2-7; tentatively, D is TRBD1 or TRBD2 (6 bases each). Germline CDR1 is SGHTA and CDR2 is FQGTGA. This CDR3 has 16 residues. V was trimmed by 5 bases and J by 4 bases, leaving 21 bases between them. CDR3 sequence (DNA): TGTGCCAGCAGCCCAGACCGGACCCGGGGGCGATACGAGCAGTACTTC. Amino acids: CASSPDRTRGRYEQYF.

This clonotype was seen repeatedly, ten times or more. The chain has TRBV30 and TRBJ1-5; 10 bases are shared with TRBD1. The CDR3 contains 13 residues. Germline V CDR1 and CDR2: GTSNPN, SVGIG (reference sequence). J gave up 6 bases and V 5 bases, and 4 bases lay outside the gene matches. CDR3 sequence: CAWDRGLGQPQHF. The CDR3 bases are TGTGCCTGGGACAGGGGGCTTGGTCAGCCCCAGCATTTT.

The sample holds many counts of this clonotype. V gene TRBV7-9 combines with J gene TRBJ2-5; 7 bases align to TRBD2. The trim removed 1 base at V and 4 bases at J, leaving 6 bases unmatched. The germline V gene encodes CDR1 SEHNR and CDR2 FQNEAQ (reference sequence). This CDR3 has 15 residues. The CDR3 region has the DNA TGTGCCAGCAGCTTAGGACTAGCCACGGGAGAGACCCAGTACTTC. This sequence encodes CASSLGLATGETQYF.

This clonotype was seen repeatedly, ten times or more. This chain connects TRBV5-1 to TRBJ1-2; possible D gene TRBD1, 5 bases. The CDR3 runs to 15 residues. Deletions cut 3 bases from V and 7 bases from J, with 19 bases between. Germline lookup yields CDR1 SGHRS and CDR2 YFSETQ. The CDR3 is CASSSSGLASPGYTF. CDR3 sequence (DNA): TGCGCCAGCAGCTCTTCGGGGCTGGCGAGCCCTGGCTACACCTTC.

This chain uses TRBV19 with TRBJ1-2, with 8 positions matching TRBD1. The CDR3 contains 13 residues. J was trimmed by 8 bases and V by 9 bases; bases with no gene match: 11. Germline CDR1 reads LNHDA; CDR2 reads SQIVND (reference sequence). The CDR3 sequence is CASSSNRGRGYTF. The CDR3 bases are TGTGCCAGCAGCTCTAACAGGGGGAGGGGCTACACCTTC.

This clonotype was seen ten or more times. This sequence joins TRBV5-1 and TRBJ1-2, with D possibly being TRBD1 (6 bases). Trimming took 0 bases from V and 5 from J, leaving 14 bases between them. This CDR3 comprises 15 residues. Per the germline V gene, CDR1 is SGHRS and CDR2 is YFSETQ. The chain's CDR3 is CASSLEVQGLYGYTF. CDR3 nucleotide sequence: TGCGCCAGCAGCTTGGAGGTCCAGGGGTTGTATGGCTACACCTTC.

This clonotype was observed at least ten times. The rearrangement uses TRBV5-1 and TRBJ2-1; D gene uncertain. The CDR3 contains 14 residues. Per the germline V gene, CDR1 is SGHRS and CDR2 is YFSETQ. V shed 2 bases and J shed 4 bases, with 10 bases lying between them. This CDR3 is CASSFIPAYNEQFF. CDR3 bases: TGCGCCAGCAGCTTTATCCCGGCGTACAATGAGCAGTTCTTC.

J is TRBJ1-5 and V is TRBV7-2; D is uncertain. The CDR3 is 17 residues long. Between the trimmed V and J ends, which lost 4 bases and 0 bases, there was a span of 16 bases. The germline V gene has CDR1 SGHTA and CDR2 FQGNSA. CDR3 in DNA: TGTGCCAGCAGCTGTGAGGGAGGGTCCAATAGCAATCAGCCCCAGCATTTT. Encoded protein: CASSCEGGSNSNQPQHF.

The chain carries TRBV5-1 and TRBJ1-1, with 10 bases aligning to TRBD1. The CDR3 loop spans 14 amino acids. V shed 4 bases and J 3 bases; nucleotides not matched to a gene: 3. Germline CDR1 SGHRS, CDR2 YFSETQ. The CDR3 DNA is TGCGCCAGCAGCGTGGGGACAGGGGACACTGAAGCTTTCTTT. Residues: CASSVGTGDTEAFF.

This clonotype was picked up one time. The CDR3 loop is CASRLLSGGAEEQYF. DNA for the CDR3: TGTGCCAGCAGACTCCTTAGCGGGGGGGCGGAAGAGCAGTACTTC. The chain is built from TRBV10-3 and TRBJ2-7; 11 nucleotides align to TRBD2. V lost 10 bases and J lost 7; bases outside the gene matches: 15. The CDR3 loop spans 15 amino acids. The germline V gene encodes CDR1 ENHRY and CDR2 SYGVKD.

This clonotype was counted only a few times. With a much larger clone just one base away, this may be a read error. The CDR3 nucleotides read TGTGCCAGCAGCTTAGGGAATAGCGCGAACACCGGGGAGCTGCTTTTT. Its translation is CASSLGNSANTGELLF. The chain uses TRBV7-6 and TRBJ2-2, with D possibly being TRBD2 (5 bases). The CDR3 consists of 16 residues. Per germline, CDR1 SGHVS and CDR2 FNYEAQ. The full variable domain, in which reference TRBV7-6 and TRBJ2-2 provide the parts outside the CDR3, is GAGVSQSPRYKVTKRGQDVALRCDPISGHVSLYWYRQALGQGPEFLTYFNYEAQQDKSGLPNDRFSAERPEGSISTLTIQRTEQRDSAMYRCASSLGNSANTGELLFGEGSRLTVL.

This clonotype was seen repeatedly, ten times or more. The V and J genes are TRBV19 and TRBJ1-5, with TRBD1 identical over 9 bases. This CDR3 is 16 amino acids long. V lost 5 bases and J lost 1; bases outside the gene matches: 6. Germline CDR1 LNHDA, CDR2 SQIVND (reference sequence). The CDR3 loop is CASSPRTGESNQPQHF. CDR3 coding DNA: TGTGCCAGTAGTCCGCGGACAGGGGAAAGCAATCAGCCCCAGCATTTT.

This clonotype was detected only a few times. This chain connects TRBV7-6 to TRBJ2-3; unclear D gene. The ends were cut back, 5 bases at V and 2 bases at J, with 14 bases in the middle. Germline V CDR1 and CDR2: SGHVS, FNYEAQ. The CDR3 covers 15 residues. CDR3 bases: TGTGCCAGCAGCCCACGACACTACCCCACAGATACGCAGTATTTT. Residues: CASSPRHYPTDTQYF.

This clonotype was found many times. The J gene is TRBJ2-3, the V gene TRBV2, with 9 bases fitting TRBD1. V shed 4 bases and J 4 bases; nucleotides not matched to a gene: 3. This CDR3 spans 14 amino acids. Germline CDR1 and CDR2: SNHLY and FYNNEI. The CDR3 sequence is CASSGDREADTQYF. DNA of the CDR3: TGTGCCAGCAGTGGGGACAGGGAGGCAGATACGCAGTATTTT.

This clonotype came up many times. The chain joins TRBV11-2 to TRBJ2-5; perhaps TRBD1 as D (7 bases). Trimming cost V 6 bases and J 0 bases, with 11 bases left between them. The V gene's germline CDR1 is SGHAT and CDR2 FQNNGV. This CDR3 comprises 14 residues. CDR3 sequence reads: CASSRRGDQETQYF. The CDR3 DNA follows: TGTGCCAGCAGTCGCAGGGGGGACCAAGAGACCCAGTACTTC.

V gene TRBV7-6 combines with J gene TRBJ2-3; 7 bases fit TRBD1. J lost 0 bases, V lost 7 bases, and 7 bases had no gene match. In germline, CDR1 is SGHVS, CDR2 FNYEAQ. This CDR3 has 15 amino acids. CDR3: CASILGQASTDTQYF. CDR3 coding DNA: TGTGCCAGCATCCTTGGACAGGCTAGCACAGATACGCAGTATTTT.

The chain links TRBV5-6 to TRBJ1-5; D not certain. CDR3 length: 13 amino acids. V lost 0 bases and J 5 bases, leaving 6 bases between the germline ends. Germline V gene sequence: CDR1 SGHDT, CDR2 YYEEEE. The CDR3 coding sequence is TGTGCCAGCAGCTTGGGCCCTGATCAGCCCCAGCATTTT. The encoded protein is CASSLGPDQPQHF.

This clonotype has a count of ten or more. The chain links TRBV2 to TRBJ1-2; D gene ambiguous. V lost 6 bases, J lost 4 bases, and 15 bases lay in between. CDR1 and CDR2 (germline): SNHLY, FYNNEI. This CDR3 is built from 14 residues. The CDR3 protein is CASRPRTDSYGYTF. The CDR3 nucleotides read TGTGCCAGCAGACCCCGGACGGATTCCTATGGCTACACCTTC. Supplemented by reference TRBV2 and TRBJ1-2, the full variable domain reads EPEVTQTPSHQVTQMGQEVILRCVPISNHLYFYWYRQILGQKVEFLVSFYNNEISEKSEIFDDQFSVERPDGSNFTLKIRSTKLEDSAMYFCASRPRTDSYGYTFGSGTRLTVV.

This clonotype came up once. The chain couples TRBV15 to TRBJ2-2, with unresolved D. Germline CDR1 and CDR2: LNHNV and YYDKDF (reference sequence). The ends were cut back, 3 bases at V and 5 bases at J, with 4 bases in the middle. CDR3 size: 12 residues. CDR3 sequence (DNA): TGTGCCACCAGCAGTCGGACCGGGGAGCTGTTTTTT. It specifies CATSSRTGELFF.